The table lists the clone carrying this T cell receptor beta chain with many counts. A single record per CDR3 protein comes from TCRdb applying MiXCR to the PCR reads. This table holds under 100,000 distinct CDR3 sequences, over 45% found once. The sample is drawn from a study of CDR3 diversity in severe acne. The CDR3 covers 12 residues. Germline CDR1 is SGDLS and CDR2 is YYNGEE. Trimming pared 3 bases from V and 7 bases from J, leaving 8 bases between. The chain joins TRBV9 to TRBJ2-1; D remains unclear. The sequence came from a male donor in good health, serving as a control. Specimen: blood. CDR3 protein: CASSAWGNEQFF. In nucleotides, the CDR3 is TGTGCCAGCAGCGCTTGGGGTAATGAGCAGTTCTTC.